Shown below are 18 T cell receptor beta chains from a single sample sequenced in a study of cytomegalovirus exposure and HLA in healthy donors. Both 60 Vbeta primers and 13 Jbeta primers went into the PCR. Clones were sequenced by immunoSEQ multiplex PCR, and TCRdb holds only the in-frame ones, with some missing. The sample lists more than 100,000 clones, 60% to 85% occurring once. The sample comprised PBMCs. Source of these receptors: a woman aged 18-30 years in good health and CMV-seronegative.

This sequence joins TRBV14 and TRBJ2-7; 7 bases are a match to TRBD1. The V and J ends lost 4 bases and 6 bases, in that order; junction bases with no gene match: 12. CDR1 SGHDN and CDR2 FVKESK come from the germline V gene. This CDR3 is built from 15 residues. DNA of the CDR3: TGTGCCAGCAGCCCACCCGGGACAGTTCTGTCCGAGCAGTACTTC. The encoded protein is CASSPPGTVLSEQYF. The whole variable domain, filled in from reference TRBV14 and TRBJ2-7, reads EAGVTQFPSHSVIEKGQTVTLRCDPISGHDNLYWYRRVMGKEIKFLLHFVKESKQDESGMPNNRFLAERTGGTYSTLKVQPAELEDSGVYFCASSPPGTVLSEQYFGPGTRLTVT.

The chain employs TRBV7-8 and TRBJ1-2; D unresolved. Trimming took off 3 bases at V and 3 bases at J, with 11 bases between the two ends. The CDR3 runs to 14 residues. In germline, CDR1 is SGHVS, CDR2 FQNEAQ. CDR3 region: CASSFRTADYGYTF. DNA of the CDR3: TGTGCCAGCAGCTTCAGGACTGCGGACTATGGCTACACCTTC. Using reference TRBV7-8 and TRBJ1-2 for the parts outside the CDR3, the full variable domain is GAGVSQSPRYKVAKRGQDVALRCDPISGHVSLFWYQQALGQGPEFLTYFQNEAQLDKSGLPSDRFFAERPEGSVSTLKIQRTQQEDSAVYLCASSFRTADYGYTFGSGTRLTVV.

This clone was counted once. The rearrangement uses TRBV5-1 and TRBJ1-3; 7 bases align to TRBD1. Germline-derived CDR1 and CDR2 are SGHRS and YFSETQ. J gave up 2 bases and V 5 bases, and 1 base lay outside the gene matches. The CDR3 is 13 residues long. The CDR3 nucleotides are TGCGCCAGCAGGCAGGGGGCTGGAAACACCATATATTTT. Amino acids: CASRQGAGNTIYF.

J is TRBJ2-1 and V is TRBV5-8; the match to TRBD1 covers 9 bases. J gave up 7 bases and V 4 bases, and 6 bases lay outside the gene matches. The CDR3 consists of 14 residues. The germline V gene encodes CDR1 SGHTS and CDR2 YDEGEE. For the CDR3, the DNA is TGTGCCAGCAGCCAGGGACAGGGTTGGAATGAGCAGTTCTTC. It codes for CASSQGQGWNEQFF.

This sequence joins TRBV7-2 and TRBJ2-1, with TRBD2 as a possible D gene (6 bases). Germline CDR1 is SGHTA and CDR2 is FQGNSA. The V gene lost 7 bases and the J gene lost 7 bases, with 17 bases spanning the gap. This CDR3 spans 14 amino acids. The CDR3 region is CASTREASGNEQFF. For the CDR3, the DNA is TGTGCCAGCACTAGGGAGGCCTCGGGAAATGAGCAGTTCTTC. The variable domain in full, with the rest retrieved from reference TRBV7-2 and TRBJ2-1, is GAGVSQSPSNKVTEKGKDVELRCDPISGHTALYWYRQSLGQGLEFLIYFQGNSAPDKSGLPSDRFSAERTGGSVSTLTIQRTQQEDSAVYLCASTREASGNEQFFGPGTRLTVL.

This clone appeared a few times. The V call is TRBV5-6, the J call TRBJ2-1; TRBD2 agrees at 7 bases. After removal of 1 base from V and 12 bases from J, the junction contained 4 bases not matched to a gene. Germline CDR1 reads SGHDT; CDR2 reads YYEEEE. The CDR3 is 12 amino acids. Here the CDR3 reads CASSLNSGGQFF. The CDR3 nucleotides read TGTGCCAGCAGCTTGAACTCGGGAGGGCAGTTCTTC.

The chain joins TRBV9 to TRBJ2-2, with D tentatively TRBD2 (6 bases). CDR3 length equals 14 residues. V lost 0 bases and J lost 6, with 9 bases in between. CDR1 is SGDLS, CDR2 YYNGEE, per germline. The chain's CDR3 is CASSVGERAGELFF. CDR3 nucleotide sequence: TGTGCCAGCAGCGTAGGAGAGCGGGCCGGGGAGCTGTTTTTT.

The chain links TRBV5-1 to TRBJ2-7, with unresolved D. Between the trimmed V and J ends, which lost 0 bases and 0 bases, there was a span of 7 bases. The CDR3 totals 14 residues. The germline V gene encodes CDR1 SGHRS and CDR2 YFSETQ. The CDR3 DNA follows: TGCGCCAGCAGCTTGGGCGGCGCCTCCTACGAGCAGTACTTC. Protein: CASSLGGASYEQYF.

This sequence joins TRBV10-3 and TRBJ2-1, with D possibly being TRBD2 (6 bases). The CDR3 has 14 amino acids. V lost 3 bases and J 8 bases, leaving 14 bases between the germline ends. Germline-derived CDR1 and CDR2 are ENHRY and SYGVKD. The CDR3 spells CAISDPGAPDEQFF. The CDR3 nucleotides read TGTGCCATCAGTGACCCGGGAGCGCCGGATGAGCAGTTCTTC.

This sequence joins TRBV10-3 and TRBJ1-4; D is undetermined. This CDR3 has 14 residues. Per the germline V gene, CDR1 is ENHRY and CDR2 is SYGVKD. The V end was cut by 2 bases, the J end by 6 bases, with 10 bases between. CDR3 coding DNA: TGTGCCATCAGTGAGACCCCCGGAGATGAAAAACTGTTTTTT. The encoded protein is CAISETPGDEKLFF.

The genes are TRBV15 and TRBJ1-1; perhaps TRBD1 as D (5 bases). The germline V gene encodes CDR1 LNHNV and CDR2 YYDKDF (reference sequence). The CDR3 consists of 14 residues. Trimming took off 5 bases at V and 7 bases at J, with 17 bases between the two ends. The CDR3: CATSPGIRKSEAFF. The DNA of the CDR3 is TGTGCCACCAGCCCAGGGATTCGAAAAAGTGAAGCTTTCTTT.

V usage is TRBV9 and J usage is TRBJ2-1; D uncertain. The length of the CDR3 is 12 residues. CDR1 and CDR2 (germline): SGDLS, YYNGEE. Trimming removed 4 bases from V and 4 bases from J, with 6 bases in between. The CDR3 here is CASSLRYNEQFF. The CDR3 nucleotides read TGTGCCAGCAGCCTCCGTTACAATGAGCAGTTCTTC.

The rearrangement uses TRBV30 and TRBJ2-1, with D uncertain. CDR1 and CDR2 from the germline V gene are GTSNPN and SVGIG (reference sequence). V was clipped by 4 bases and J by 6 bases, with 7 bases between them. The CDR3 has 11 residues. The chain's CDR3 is CAWTASNEQFF. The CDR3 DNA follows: TGTGCCTGGACCGCTAGCAATGAGCAGTTCTTC.

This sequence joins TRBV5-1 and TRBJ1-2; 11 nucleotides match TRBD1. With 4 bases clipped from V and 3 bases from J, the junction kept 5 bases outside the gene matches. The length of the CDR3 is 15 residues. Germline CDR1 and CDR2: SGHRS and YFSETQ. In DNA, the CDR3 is TGCGCCAGCAGCATCGGACAGGGGGCGTACTATGGCTACACCTTC. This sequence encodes CASSIGQGAYYGYTF.

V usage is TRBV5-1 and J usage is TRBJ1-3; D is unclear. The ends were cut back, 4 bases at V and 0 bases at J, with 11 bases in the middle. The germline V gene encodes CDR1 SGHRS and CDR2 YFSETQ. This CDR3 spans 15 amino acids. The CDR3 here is CASSRGPSSGNTIYF. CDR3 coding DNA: TGCGCCAGCAGCCGCGGTCCAAGCTCTGGAAACACCATATATTTT.

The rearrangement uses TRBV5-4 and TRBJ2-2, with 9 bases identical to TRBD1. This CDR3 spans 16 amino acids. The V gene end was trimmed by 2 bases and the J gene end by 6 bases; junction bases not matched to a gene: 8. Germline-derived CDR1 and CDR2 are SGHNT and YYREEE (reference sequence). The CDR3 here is CASSFTGTGLPGELFF. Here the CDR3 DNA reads TGTGCCAGCAGCTTCACCGGGACAGGGCTCCCCGGGGAGCTGTTTTTT.

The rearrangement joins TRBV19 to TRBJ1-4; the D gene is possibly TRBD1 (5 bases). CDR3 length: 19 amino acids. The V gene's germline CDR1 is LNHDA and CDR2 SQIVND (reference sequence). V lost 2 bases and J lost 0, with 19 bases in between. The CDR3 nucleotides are TGTGCCAGTAGTATACTCCTCGGTGGAGGGACCCCAACTAATGAAAAACTGTTTTTT. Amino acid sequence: CASSILLGGGTPTNEKLFF. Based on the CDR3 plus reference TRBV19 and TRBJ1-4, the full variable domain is DGGITQSPKYLFRKEGQNVTLSCEQNLNHDAMYWYRQDPGQGLRLIYYSQIVNDFQKGDIAEGYSVSREKKESFPLTVTSAQKNPTAFYLCASSILLGGGTPTNEKLFFGSGTQLSVL.

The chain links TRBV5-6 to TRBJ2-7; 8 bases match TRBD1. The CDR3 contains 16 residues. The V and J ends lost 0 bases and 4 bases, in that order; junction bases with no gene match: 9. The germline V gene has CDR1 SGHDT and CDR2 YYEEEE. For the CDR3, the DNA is TGTGCCAGCAGCTTGGGAAGGGACAGGCCACTGTACGAGCAGTACTTC. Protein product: CASSLGRDRPLYEQYF.